This T cell receptor beta chain was recorded in a study of cytomegalovirus exposure and HLA in healthy donors. Only in-frame clones appear in the TCRdb table, and some are missing; sequencing was by immunoSEQ multiplex PCR. The sample includes tens of thousands of clones, 90% to 95% seen only once; the top ten take more than 2%. CDR3 length: 16 residues. The V gene's germline CDR1 is LNHDA and CDR2 SQIVND (reference sequence). V was clipped by 7 bases and J by 4 bases, with 20 bases between them. The receptor was isolated from a woman between 18 and 30 years old in good health and CMV-seronegative. The rearrangement links TRBV19 to TRBJ2-1; tentatively, D is TRBD1 (6 bases). Sequencing used PBMCs. The DNA for the CDR3 is TGTGCCAGTACCCGAATTCCCCGGGACAAGTACAATGAGCAGTTCTTC. It codes for CASTRIPRDKYNEQFF.